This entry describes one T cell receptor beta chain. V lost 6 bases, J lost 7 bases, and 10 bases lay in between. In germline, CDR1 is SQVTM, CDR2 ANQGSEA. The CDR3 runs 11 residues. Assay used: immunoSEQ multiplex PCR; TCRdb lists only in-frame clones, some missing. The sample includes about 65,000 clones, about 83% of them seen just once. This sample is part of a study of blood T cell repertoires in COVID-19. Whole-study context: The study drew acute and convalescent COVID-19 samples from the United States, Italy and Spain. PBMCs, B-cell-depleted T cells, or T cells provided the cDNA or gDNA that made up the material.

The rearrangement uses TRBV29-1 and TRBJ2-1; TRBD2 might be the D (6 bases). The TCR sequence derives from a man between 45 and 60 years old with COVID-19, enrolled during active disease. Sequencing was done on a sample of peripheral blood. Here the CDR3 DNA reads TGCAGCGTCCAACGGGGGAATGAGCAGTTCTTC. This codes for CSVQRGNEQFF.